Detailed here is one T cell receptor beta chain. Antigen unknown. Vbeta (60) and Jbeta (13) primers were used in the PCR. TCRdb's table, derived via immunoSEQ multiplex PCR, lists solely in-frame clones and lacks some. The sample contains tens of thousands of clones, about 76% of which appear only once. This specimen comes from a study of cytomegalovirus exposure and HLA in healthy donors. Across the study: HLA-typed donors contributed 80 million to 85 million unique TCRs, which were held in an early data release. The study's findings and limits: Prior analysis indicated that the majority of TCR beta V segments exhibited productivity approximately 87% or approximately 30% of the time.

The CDR3 contains 13 residues. Germline V gene lookup returns CDR1 MNHNS and CDR2 SASEGT. V was trimmed by 5 bases and J by 3 bases, leaving 7 bases between them. Donors showed nominal health when sampled, although they likely had unrecorded immune exposures. Sequenced sample: PBMCs. This rearrangement joins TRBV6-1 to TRBJ2-2; no reliable D call. This TCR was sampled from a man aged 50 or older in good health and CMV-seronegative. The CDR3 sequence is CASSIHDTGELFF. For the CDR3, the DNA is TGTGCCAGCAGTATACACGACACCGGGGAGCTGTTTTTT.